This TCR beta chain was identified during a study of blood T cell repertoires in COVID-19. Whole-study context: Donors in the United States, Italy and Spain gave samples during acute or convalescent COVID-19. The analysed material was cDNA or gDNA that came from T cells, B-cell-depleted T cells, or PBMCs.

The germline V gene has CDR1 SGHTA and CDR2 FQGNSA. The CDR3 runs 15 residues. Trimming left V 2 bases short and J 3 bases short, with 14 bases between. As processed by the authors: The assay estimated nucleated cells by amplifying reference gene primers. The data were produced by immunoSEQ multiplex PCR, yet TCRdb's version contains in-frame clones alone and is incomplete. The D gene and trimming were derived from the DNA, and the V and J assignments and clone size from that table. Among approximately 120,000 clones listed, approximately 85% were seen once. The gene calls are TRBV7-2 and TRBJ2-7; D perhaps matches TRBD1 (5 bases). Input material: peripheral blood. This receptor was taken from a human donor in a cohort sampled during active COVID-19. CDR3 nucleotide sequence: TGTGCCAGCAGCTTAAGCCGACAGACTTTCTACGAGCAGTACTTC. This codes for CASSLSRQTFYEQYF. The full variable domain, in which reference TRBV7-2 and TRBJ2-7 provide the parts outside the CDR3, is GAGVSQSPSNKVTEKGKDVELRCDPISGHTALYWYRQSLGQGLEFLIYFQGNSAPDKSGLPSDRFSAERTGGSVSTLTIQRTQQEDSAVYLCASSLSRQTFYEQYFGPGTRLTVT.